This T cell receptor (beta chain) stems from a study of T cell repertoires in cytomegalovirus infection. The germline gives CDR1 MNHNY, CDR2 SVGAGI (reference sequence). The CDR3 runs 17 residues. V shed 1 base, J shed 2 bases, and the junction held 9 bases outside the gene matches. TCRdb independently ran MiXCR on the reads; one entry per CDR3 protein. The data show approximately 300,000 distinct CDR3 sequences, 25% to 30% seen once. In the case of this clonotype: The antigen is not known.

This sequence was found in a human donor in good health (CMV status not recorded). Some clones in this sample may be carry-over from other donors' samples. Sequenced here: cultured PBMCs, sampled from culture after CMV antigen stimulation. The chain uses TRBV6-6 and TRBJ2-3; 7 nucleotides match TRBD1. The CDR3 nucleotides are TGTGCCAGCAGTTACTTCAAGACAGGGAGAGCCACAGATACGCAGTATTTT. Translating gives CASSYFKTGRATDTQYF.